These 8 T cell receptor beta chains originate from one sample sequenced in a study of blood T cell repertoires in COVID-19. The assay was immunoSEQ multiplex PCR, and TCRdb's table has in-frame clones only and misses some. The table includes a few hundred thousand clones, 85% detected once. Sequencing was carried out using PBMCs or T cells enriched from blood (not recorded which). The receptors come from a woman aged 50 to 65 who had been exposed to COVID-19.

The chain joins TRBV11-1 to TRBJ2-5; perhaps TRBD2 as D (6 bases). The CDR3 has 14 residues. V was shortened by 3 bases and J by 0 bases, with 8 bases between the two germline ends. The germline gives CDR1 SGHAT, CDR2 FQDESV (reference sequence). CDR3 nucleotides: TGTGCCAGCAGCTTTCGGGGGTACCAAGAGACCCAGTACTTC. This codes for CASSFRGYQETQYF.

The CDR3 sequence: CASSARYEQYF. The CDR3 bases are TGTGCCAGCAGTGCTCGCTACGAGCAGTACTTC. This chain joins TRBV2 and TRBJ2-7; D call uncertain. V lost 4 bases and J lost 3, with 4 bases in between. This CDR3 contains 11 residues. Germline CDR1 is SNHLY and CDR2 is FYNNEI.

The CDR3 nucleotides read TGTGCCTGGAGTGTGTCGGGGAAAGGCAAAGGCTACACCTTC. Translation gives CAWSVSGKGKGYTF. The chain uses TRBV30 and TRBJ1-2; D ambiguous. This CDR3 contains 14 residues. CDR1 is GTSNPN, CDR2 SVGIG, per germline (reference sequence). Trimming cost V 0 bases and J 8 bases, with 16 bases left between them.

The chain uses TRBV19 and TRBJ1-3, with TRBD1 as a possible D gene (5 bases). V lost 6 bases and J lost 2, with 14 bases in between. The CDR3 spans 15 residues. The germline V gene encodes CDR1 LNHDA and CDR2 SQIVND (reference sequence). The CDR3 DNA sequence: TGTGCCAGTAGCCTTACCGGGGGTCCTGGAAACACCATATATTTT. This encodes CASSLTGGPGNTIYF.

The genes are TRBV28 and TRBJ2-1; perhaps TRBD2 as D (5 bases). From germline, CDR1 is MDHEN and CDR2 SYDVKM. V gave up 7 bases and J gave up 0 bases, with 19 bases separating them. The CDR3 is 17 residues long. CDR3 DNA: TGTGCCAGCACCCCAGGAGGTGGCCAGGCCTCCTACAATGAGCAGTTCTTC. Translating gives CASTPGGGQASYNEQFF.

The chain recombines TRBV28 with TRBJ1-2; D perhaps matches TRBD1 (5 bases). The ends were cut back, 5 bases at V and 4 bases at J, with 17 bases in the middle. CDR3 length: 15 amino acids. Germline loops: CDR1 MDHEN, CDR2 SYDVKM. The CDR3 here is CASSRSGSRTYGYTF. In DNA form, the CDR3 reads TGTGCCAGCAGTCGATCAGGGTCTCGGACCTATGGCTACACCTTC.

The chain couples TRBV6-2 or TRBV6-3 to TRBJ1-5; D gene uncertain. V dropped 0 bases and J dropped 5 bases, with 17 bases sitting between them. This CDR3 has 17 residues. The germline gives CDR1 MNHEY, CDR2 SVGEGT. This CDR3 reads CASSYSGLMEVDQPQHF. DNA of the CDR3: TGTGCCAGCAGTTACTCGGGCCTTATGGAGGTAGATCAGCCCCAGCATTTT.

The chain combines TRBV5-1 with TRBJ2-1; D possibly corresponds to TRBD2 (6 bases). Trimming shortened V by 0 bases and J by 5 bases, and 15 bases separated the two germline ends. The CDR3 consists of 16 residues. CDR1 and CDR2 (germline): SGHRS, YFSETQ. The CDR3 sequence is CASSLDPGLTNNEQFF. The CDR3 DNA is TGCGCCAGCAGCTTGGATCCGGGACTGACAAACAATGAGCAGTTCTTC. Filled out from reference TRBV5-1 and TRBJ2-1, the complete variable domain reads KAGVTQTPRYLIKTRGQQVTLSCSPISGHRSVSWYQQTPGQGLQFLFEYFSETQRNKGNFPGRFSGRQFSNSRSEMNVSTLELGDSALYLCASSLDPGLTNNEQFFGPGTRLTVL.